The rows below give T cell receptor beta chains drawn from one sample of a study of CD8 T cells in Susac syndrome. Using its own MiXCR run on the immunoSEQ multiplex PCR reads, TCRdb lists one record per CDR3 protein. The data hold 150,000 to 160,000 distinct CDR3 sequences, with 95% observed a single time. The sample was CD8+ T cells from PBMCs. The receptors were sampled from a human donor with multiple sclerosis. Each CDR3 is given with its conserved first and last residue. Each record gives: clone size, D gene, V gene, J gene, CDR3 protein, CDR3 DNA. The D gene is left open where the match is weak. Clone sizes are given selectively: once, few, many, or a class where the clone is expanded.

abundance: -; d_gene: -; v_gene: TRBV27; j_gene: TRBJ2-3; CDR3aa: CASSSGPRGTDTQYF; CDR3nt: TGTGCCAGCAGTTCAGGGCCTAGAGGCACAGATACGCAGTATTTT
abundance: few; d_gene: TRBD1; v_gene: TRBV18; j_gene: TRBJ1-1; CDR3aa: CASSQGAVTEAFF; CDR3nt: TGTGCCAGCTCACAGGGGGCCGTCACTGAAGCTTTCTTT
abundance: -; d_gene: -; v_gene: TRBV19; j_gene: TRBJ2-3; CDR3aa: CASQVSAVRDTQYF; CDR3nt: TGTGCCAGCCAAGTTAGCGCGGTCCGCGATACGCAGTATTTT
abundance: -; d_gene: TRBD2; v_gene: TRBV5-1; j_gene: TRBJ2-1; CDR3aa: CASSLSLSGGADEQFF; CDR3nt: TGCGCCAGCAGCTTGTCCCTCAGCGGGGGGGCCGATGAGCAGTTCTTC
abundance: -; d_gene: -; v_gene: TRBV9; j_gene: TRBJ2-5; CDR3aa: CASSAGGLETQYF; CDR3nt: TGTGCCAGCAGCGCAGGGGGGCTGGAGACCCAGTACTTC
abundance: -; d_gene: -; v_gene: TRBV4-1; j_gene: TRBJ1-1; CDR3aa: CASTPEPRAGTEAFF; CDR3nt: TGCGCCAGCACCCCAGAACCCAGGGCAGGCACTGAAGCTTTCTTT
abundance: -; d_gene: TRBD1; v_gene: TRBV5-4; j_gene: TRBJ1-2; CDR3aa: CASSLKGGDGYTF; CDR3nt: TGTGCCAGCAGCTTGAAAGGGGGCGATGGCTACACCTTC
abundance: -; d_gene: TRBD1; v_gene: TRBV9; j_gene: TRBJ1-1; CDR3aa: CASSVAEGANTEAFF; CDR3nt: TGTGCCAGCAGCGTAGCTGAGGGGGCGAACACTGAAGCTTTCTTT
abundance: -; d_gene: TRBD1; v_gene: TRBV4-2; j_gene: TRBJ1-2; CDR3aa: CASSQVVEGAGGYTF; CDR3nt: TGTGCCAGCAGCCAAGTGGTCGAGGGGGCTGGTGGCTACACCTTC
abundance: -; d_gene: -; v_gene: TRBV12-5; j_gene: TRBJ2-7; CDR3aa: CASGSAGTYEQYF; CDR3nt: TGTGCTAGTGGTTCCGCGGGTACCTACGAGCAGTACTTC
abundance: -; d_gene: -; v_gene: TRBV12-5; j_gene: TRBJ2-7; CDR3aa: CASGLVGAGAIYEQYF; CDR3nt: TGTGCTAGTGGTTTGGTAGGGGCAGGAGCTATCTACGAGCAGTACTTC
abundance: -; d_gene: TRBD1; v_gene: TRBV24-1; j_gene: TRBJ1-1; CDR3aa: CATSGPRGDKGKAFF; CDR3nt: TGTGCCACCAGTGGCCCCAGGGGGGATAAGGGAAAAGCTTTCTTT
abundance: -; d_gene: -; v_gene: TRBV9; j_gene: TRBJ2-2; CDR3aa: CASSVAAGELFF; CDR3nt: TGTGCCAGCAGCGTAGCTGCCGGGGAGCTGTTTTTT
abundance: once; d_gene: -; v_gene: TRBV12-3/TRBV12-4; j_gene: TRBJ2-6; CDR3aa: CASTNNVLTF; CDR3nt: TGTGCCAGCACCAACAACGTCCTGACTTTC
abundance: -; d_gene: TRBD2; v_gene: TRBV3-1; j_gene: TRBJ2-3; CDR3aa: CASSQDGLAGDTQYF; CDR3nt: TGTGCCAGCAGCCAAGATGGACTAGCGGGGGATACGCAGTATTTT
abundance: -; d_gene: -; v_gene: TRBV29-1; j_gene: TRBJ2-3; CDR3aa: CSVSKADTQYF; CDR3nt: TGCAGCGTGTCCAAGGCAGATACGCAGTATTTT
abundance: -; d_gene: -; v_gene: TRBV2; j_gene: TRBJ2-3; CDR3aa: CASSVGRTTDTQYF; CDR3nt: TGTGCCAGCAGTGTCGGTAGGACCACAGATACGCAGTATTTT
abundance: -; d_gene: -; v_gene: TRBV5-1; j_gene: TRBJ2-3; CDR3aa: CASSWDAGDTQYF; CDR3nt: TGCGCCAGCAGCTGGGACGCGGGAGATACGCAGTATTTT
abundance: -; d_gene: TRBD1; v_gene: TRBV5-1; j_gene: TRBJ2-7; CDR3aa: CASSSGQANEQYF; CDR3nt: TGCGCCAGCAGCTCGGGACAGGCAAACGAGCAGTACTTC
abundance: -; d_gene: -; v_gene: TRBV30; j_gene: TRBJ1-5; CDR3aa: CAWSGGSIGNQPQHF; CDR3nt: TGTGCCTGGAGTGGGGGAAGCATTGGCAATCAGCCCCAGCATTTT
abundance: -; d_gene: -; v_gene: TRBV11-1; j_gene: TRBJ2-3; CDR3aa: CASSLWDLTDTQYF; CDR3nt: TGTGCCAGCAGCTTATGGGACCTCACAGATACGCAGTATTTT
abundance: -; d_gene: -; v_gene: TRBV2; j_gene: TRBJ1-1; CDR3aa: CASRETANTEAFF; CDR3nt: TGTGCCAGCAGGGAGACGGCGAACACTGAAGCTTTCTTT
abundance: -; d_gene: -; v_gene: TRBV9; j_gene: TRBJ1-1; CDR3aa: CASSPQLTEAFF; CDR3nt: TGTGCCAGCAGCCCCCAGTTGACTGAAGCTTTCTTT
abundance: -; d_gene: TRBD2; v_gene: TRBV3-1; j_gene: TRBJ2-3; CDR3aa: CASSERGRSTDTQYF; CDR3nt: TGTGCCAGCAGCGAGCGGGGAAGAAGCACAGATACGCAGTATTTT
abundance: -; d_gene: -; v_gene: TRBV15; j_gene: TRBJ1-1; CDR3aa: CATSRDSVNTEAFF; CDR3nt: TGTGCCACCAGCAGAGATTCAGTGAACACTGAAGCTTTCTTT
abundance: -; d_gene: TRBD2; v_gene: TRBV7-2; j_gene: TRBJ2-3; CDR3aa: CASSLFDPAGNTDTQYF; CDR3nt: TGTGCCAGCAGCTTATTTGACCCAGCGGGGAACACAGATACGCAGTATTTT
abundance: -; d_gene: -; v_gene: TRBV9; j_gene: TRBJ2-1; CDR3aa: CASSESGGYNEQFF; CDR3nt: TGTGCCAGCAGCGAAAGTGGGGGGTACAATGAGCAGTTCTTC
abundance: -; d_gene: -; v_gene: TRBV19; j_gene: TRBJ2-1; CDR3aa: CAIGGDTSYNEQFF; CDR3nt: TGTGCCATTGGGGGTGATACCTCCTACAATGAGCAGTTCTTC
abundance: -; d_gene: TRBD2; v_gene: TRBV9; j_gene: TRBJ2-7; CDR3aa: CASSFGGVTYEQYF; CDR3nt: TGTGCCAGCAGCTTCGGGGGGGTCACCTACGAGCAGTACTTC
abundance: -; d_gene: -; v_gene: TRBV29-1; j_gene: TRBJ2-1; CDR3aa: CSLEGTAVYNEQFF; CDR3nt: TGCAGCCTCGAGGGGACTGCAGTCTACAATGAGCAGTTCTTC
abundance: -; d_gene: -; v_gene: TRBV7-9; j_gene: TRBJ1-5; CDR3aa: CASSLEGFEPQHF; CDR3nt: TGTGCCAGCAGCTTAGAAGGGTTCGAGCCCCAGCATTTT
abundance: once; d_gene: -; v_gene: TRBV6-5; j_gene: TRBJ1-2; CDR3aa: CASSYDGDGYTF; CDR3nt: TGTGCCAGCAGTTATGATGGAGATGGCTACACCTTC
abundance: once; d_gene: TRBD1; v_gene: TRBV13; j_gene: TRBJ2-7; CDR3aa: CASSLESGQGSLEQYF; CDR3nt: TGTGCCAGCAGCTTAGAATCGGGACAGGGCTCCCTCGAGCAGTACTTC
abundance: -; d_gene: -; v_gene: TRBV30; j_gene: TRBJ2-1; CDR3aa: CAWGIGGYNEQFF; CDR3nt: TGTGCCTGGGGGATCGGGGGTTACAATGAGCAGTTCTTC
abundance: -; d_gene: -; v_gene: TRBV18; j_gene: TRBJ1-2; CDR3aa: CASSPSPASGGYTF; CDR3nt: TGTGCCAGCTCACCATCCCCGGCTTCAGGAGGCTACACCTTC
abundance: once; d_gene: -; v_gene: TRBV27; j_gene: TRBJ2-2; CDR3aa: CASSFEPENTGELFF; CDR3nt: TGTGCCAGCAGTTTCGAACCAGAGAACACCGGGGAGCTGTTTTTT
abundance: -; d_gene: -; v_gene: TRBV30; j_gene: TRBJ2-1; CDR3aa: CAWSPDRDEQFF; CDR3nt: TGTGCCTGGAGCCCAGACCGGGATGAGCAGTTCTTC
abundance: -; d_gene: -; v_gene: TRBV29-1; j_gene: TRBJ2-2; CDR3aa: CSVPGGSGELFF; CDR3nt: TGCAGCGTCCCCGGTGGCAGCGGGGAGCTGTTTTTT
abundance: -; d_gene: TRBD2; v_gene: TRBV7-9; j_gene: TRBJ2-1; CDR3aa: CASSGGSGGPSSYNEQFF; CDR3nt: TGTGCCAGCTCCGGGGGTAGCGGGGGCCCTAGCTCCTACAATGAGCAGTTCTTC
abundance: -; d_gene: -; v_gene: TRBV4-1; j_gene: TRBJ1-1; CDR3aa: CASSQVAGQNTEAFF; CDR3nt: TGCGCCAGCAGCCAAGTGGCAGGGCAGAACACTGAAGCTTTCTTT
abundance: -; d_gene: TRBD2; v_gene: TRBV25-1; j_gene: TRBJ2-5; CDR3aa: CASSHGLAGETQYF; CDR3nt: TGTGCCAGCAGTCATGGACTAGCCGGGGAGACCCAGTACTTC
abundance: -; d_gene: -; v_gene: TRBV27; j_gene: TRBJ2-7; CDR3aa: CASSSGVHYEQYF; CDR3nt: TGTGCCAGCAGTTCAGGGGTACACTACGAGCAGTACTTC
abundance: -; d_gene: -; v_gene: TRBV6-5; j_gene: TRBJ1-5; CDR3aa: CASSYSVPEISNQPQHF; CDR3nt: TGTGCCAGCAGTTACTCAGTTCCCGAGATTAGCAATCAGCCCCAGCATTTT
abundance: -; d_gene: TRBD1; v_gene: TRBV15; j_gene: TRBJ2-2; CDR3aa: CATSSSPGQGLTGELFF; CDR3nt: TGTGCCACCAGCTCTAGTCCGGGACAGGGACTTACCGGGGAGCTGTTTTTT
abundance: -; d_gene: -; v_gene: TRBV29-1; j_gene: TRBJ1-2; CDR3aa: CSVRTANYGYTF; CDR3nt: TGCAGCGTGAGGACAGCTAACTATGGCTACACCTTC
abundance: -; d_gene: -; v_gene: TRBV29-1; j_gene: TRBJ2-1; CDR3aa: CSAPDRNEQFF; CDR3nt: TGCAGCGCTCCTGACAGAAATGAGCAGTTCTTC
abundance: once; d_gene: -; v_gene: TRBV5-6; j_gene: TRBJ2-5; CDR3aa: CASSWATVGVYQETQYF; CDR3nt: TGTGCCAGCAGCTGGGCGACCGTGGGAGTGTACCAAGAGACCCAGTACTTC
abundance: -; d_gene: -; v_gene: TRBV11-2; j_gene: TRBJ2-1; CDR3aa: CASSLVLVNEQFF; CDR3nt: TGTGCCAGCAGCTTAGTCTTGGTCAATGAGCAGTTCTTC
abundance: -; d_gene: TRBD1; v_gene: TRBV15; j_gene: TRBJ2-1; CDR3aa: CATSSGTVNEQFF; CDR3nt: TGTGCCACCAGCAGCGGGACAGTTAATGAGCAGTTCTTC
abundance: -; d_gene: -; v_gene: TRBV4-1; j_gene: TRBJ2-5; CDR3aa: CASSQPKGGYQVVETQYF; CDR3nt: TGCGCCAGCAGCCAACCCAAGGGGGGCTACCAGGTGGTAGAGACCCAGTACTTC
abundance: -; d_gene: -; v_gene: TRBV29-1; j_gene: TRBJ1-3; CDR3aa: CSVEDQAGSSGNTIYF; CDR3nt: TGCAGCGTTGAAGATCAGGCCGGGAGCTCTGGAAACACCATATATTTT
abundance: -; d_gene: -; v_gene: TRBV3-1; j_gene: TRBJ2-4; CDR3aa: CASRGAKNIQYF; CDR3nt: TGTGCCAGCCGGGGGGCCAAAAACATTCAGTACTTC
abundance: once; d_gene: -; v_gene: TRBV29-1; j_gene: TRBJ2-2; CDR3aa: CSVNDYTGELFF; CDR3nt: TGCAGCGTTAATGACTACACCGGGGAGCTGTTTTTT
abundance: once; d_gene: -; v_gene: TRBV20-1; j_gene: TRBJ1-6; CDR3aa: CSAFCDSDYNSPLHF; CDR3nt: TGCAGTGCTTTTTGCGACAGTGACTATAATTCACCCCTCCACTTT
abundance: -; d_gene: -; v_gene: TRBV15; j_gene: TRBJ1-1; CDR3aa: CATSNSGLDEAFF; CDR3nt: TGTGCCACCAGCAATTCGGGCTTGGATGAAGCTTTCTTT
abundance: -; d_gene: -; v_gene: TRBV30; j_gene: TRBJ1-1; CDR3aa: CAWMQGWGNTEAFF; CDR3nt: TGTGCCTGGATGCAGGGATGGGGTAACACTGAAGCTTTCTTT
abundance: -; d_gene: -; v_gene: TRBV4-2; j_gene: TRBJ2-1; CDR3aa: CASSQDLPTLQFF; CDR3nt: TGTGCCAGCAGCCAAGATTTACCTACCCTGCAGTTCTTC
abundance: -; d_gene: -; v_gene: TRBV4-1; j_gene: TRBJ1-1; CDR3aa: CASSQVGLVGETNTEAFF; CDR3nt: TGCGCCAGCAGCCAAGTAGGATTGGTGGGTGAGACGAACACTGAAGCTTTCTTT
abundance: -; d_gene: -; v_gene: TRBV27; j_gene: TRBJ1-1; CDR3aa: CASSPGRGYTEAFF; CDR3nt: TGTGCCAGCAGTCCGGGGAGGGGATACACTGAAGCTTTCTTT